One and the same sample provided the 3 T cell receptor beta chains below, sequenced in a study of OX40 agonist ivuxolimab in advanced cancers. Library preparation used the immunoSEQ multiplex PCR assay. Entries here come from immuneACCESS through TCRdb and include only in-frame sequences with V and J called. Some clones fail to appear in such tables; in the studies checked, an unresolved V gene covers under half of the shortfall, and the cause of the remainder is unknown. Across this sample there are 81,000 or so clones, with about 90% seen only once. The ten top clones hold 8.4% of the sample. The specimen comprised CD4+ or CD8+ T cells sorted from blood, sampled in a trial of the OX40 agonist ivuxolimab. The source of these receptors is an adult with an advanced solid tumor such as melanoma, head and neck, liver or kidney cancer.

The chain combines TRBV9 with TRBJ2-2; D is ambiguous. V was trimmed by 0 bases and J by 5 bases, leaving 11 bases between them. The CDR3 sequence is 15 residues long. The germline V gene has CDR1 SGDLS and CDR2 YYNGEE. CDR3: CASSVDGLITGELFF. The CDR3 DNA reads TGTGCCAGCAGCGTAGACGGGTTGATAACCGGGGAGCTGTTTTTT.

The chain has TRBV14 and TRBJ2-3; weak D call: TRBD1 (5 bases). CDR1 is SGHDN and CDR2 is FVKESK in the germline V gene. This CDR3 has 14 residues. Trimming left V 2 bases short and J 6 bases short, with 12 bases between. This CDR3 is CASSQHRTLDTQYF. CDR3 DNA: TGTGCCAGCAGCCAACACCGGACACTCGATACGCAGTATTTT.

V and J are TRBV4-1 and TRBJ2-1; D is uncertain. This CDR3 is 15 amino acids long. Trimming cost V 5 bases and J 6 bases, with 17 bases left between them. CDR1 and CDR2 (germline): MGHRA, YSYEKL. The CDR3 protein is CASSVYVSRSNEQFF. CDR3 DNA sequence: TGCGCCAGCAGCGTGTATGTCTCCAGGAGCAATGAGCAGTTCTTC.